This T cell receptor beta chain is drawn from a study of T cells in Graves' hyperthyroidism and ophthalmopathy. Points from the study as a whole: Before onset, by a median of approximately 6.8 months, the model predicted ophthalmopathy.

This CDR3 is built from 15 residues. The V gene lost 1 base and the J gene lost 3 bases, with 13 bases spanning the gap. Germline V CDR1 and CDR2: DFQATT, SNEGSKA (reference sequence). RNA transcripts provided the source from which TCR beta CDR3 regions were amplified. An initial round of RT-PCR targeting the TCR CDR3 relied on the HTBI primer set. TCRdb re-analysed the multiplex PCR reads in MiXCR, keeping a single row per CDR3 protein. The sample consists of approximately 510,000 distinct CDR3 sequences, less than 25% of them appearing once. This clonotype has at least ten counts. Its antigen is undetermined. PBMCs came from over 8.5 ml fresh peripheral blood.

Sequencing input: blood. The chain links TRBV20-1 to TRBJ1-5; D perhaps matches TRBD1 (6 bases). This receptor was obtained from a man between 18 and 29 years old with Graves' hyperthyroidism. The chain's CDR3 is CSARALGQNNQPQHF. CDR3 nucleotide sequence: TGCAGTGCTAGAGCTTTAGGACAGAACAATCAGCCCCAGCATTTT.